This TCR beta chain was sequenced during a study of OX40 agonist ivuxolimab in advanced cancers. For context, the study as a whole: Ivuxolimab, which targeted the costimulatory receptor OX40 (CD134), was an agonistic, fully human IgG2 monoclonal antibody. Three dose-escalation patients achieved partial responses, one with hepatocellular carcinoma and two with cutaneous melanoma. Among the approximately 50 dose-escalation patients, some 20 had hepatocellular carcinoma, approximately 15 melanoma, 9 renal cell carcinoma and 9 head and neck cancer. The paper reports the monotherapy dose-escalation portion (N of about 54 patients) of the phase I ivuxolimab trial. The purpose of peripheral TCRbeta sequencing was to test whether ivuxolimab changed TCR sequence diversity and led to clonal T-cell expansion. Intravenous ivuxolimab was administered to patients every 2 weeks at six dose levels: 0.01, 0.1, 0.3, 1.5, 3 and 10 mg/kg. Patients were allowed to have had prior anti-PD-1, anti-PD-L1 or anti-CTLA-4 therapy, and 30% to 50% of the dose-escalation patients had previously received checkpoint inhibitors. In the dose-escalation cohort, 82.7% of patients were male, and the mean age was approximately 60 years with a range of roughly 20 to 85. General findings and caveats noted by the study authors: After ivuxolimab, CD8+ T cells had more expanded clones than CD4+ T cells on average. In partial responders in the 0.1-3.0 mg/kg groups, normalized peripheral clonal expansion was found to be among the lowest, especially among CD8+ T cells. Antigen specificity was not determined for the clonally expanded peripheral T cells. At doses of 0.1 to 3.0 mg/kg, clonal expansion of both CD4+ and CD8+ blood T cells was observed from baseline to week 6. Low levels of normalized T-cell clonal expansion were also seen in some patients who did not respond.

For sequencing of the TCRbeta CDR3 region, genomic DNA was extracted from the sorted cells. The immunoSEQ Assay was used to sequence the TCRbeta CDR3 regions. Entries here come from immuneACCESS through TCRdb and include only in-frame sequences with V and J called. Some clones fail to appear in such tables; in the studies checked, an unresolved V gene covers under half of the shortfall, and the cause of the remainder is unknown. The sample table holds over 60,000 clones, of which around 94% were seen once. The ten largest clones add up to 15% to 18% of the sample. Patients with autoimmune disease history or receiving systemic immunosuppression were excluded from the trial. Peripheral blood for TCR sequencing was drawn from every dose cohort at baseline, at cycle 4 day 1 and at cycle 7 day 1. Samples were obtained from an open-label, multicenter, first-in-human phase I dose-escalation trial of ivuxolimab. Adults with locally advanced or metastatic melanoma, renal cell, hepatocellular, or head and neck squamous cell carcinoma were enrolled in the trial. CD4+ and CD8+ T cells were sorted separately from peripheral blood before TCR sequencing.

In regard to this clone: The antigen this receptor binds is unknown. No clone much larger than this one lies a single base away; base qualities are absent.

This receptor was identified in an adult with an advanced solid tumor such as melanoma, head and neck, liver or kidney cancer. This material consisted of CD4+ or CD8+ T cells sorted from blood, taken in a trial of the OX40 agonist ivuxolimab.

The DNA is as follows: TGTGCCAGCAGCTGGGGGACAGGGGATTACGAGCAGTACTTC. This sequence encodes CASSWGTGDYEQYF. The sequence links TRBV5-6 to TRBJ2-7, and 10 junction bases match TRBD1. The germline V gene supplies CDR1 SGHDT and CDR2 YYEEEE. Including cysteine and phenylalanine, the CDR3 has 14 amino acids. CDR3 DNA only is kept here, 42 bases in frame from base 1. Trimming leaves V shorter by 3 bases and J shorter by 4 bases, with the junction holding 4 bases beyond the gene matches.